This T cell receptor beta chain was profiled in a study of cytomegalovirus exposure and HLA in healthy donors. Study-level points and caveats: Immune exposure data for these donors was limited to CMV serostatus.

A word on this clone: Its target is not known.

Primers: 60 Vbeta forward and 13 Jbeta reverse. TCRdb's table, derived via immunoSEQ multiplex PCR, lists solely in-frame clones and lacks some. Here the sample table reports 20,000 to 25,000 clones. Germline loops: CDR1 LNHNV, CDR2 YYDKDF (reference sequence). Trimming took off 2 bases at V and 5 bases at J, with 16 bases between the two ends. The CDR3 totals 15 residues. Sequenced sample: PBMCs. The source of this sequence is a male donor in good health and CMV-seropositive. The V gene is TRBV15, the J gene TRBJ2-7; possible D gene TRBD1, 5 bases. The CDR3 bases are TGTGCCACCAGCAGACCCTCGGCAGGGATCAACGAGCAGTACTTC. Protein sequence: CATSRPSAGINEQYF.